This TCR beta chain comes out of a study of cytomegalovirus exposure and HLA in healthy donors. The CDR3 is 15 amino acids. Looked up from germline, CDR1 is LNHNV and CDR2 is YYDKDF (reference sequence). V was cut by 0 bases and J by 5 bases, with 10 bases left in between. Study observations and caveats: A later analysis showed that HLA-associated TCR beta chains had undergone more clonal expansion than equally common others. For most TCR beta V segments, an earlier analysis put the productive rate at about 87% or about 30% of the time.

The primer mix had 60 Vbeta and 13 Jbeta primers. Clones were read by immunoSEQ multiplex PCR, and TCRdb kept only the in-frame ones, dropping some. The sample lists around 100,000 clones; around three quarters were seen once. As concerns this clone: Its antigen is as yet unknown.

This TCR was recovered from a woman between 50 and 59 years old in good health and CMV-seropositive. The material sequenced was PBMCs. The rearrangement joins TRBV15 to TRBJ1-4, with a tentative D call TRBD1 (6 bases). The CDR3, as DNA: TGTGCCACCAGCAGAGATCGACAGGAAAATGAAAAACTGTTTTTT. Translated: CATSRDRQENEKLFF.